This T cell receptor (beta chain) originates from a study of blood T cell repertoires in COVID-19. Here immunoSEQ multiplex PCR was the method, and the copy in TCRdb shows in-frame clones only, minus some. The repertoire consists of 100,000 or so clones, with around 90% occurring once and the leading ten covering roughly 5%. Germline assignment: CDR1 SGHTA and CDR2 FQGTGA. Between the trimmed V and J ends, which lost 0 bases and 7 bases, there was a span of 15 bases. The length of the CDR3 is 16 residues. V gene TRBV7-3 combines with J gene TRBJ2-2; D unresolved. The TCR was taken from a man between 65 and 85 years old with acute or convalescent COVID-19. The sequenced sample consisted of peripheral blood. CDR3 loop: CASSLTGANSVGELFF. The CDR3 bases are TGTGCCAGCAGCTTAACGGGCGCCAATTCGGTCGGGGAGCTGTTTTTT.